A single sample is the source of the 10 T cell receptor beta chains below, sequenced in a study of T cells in Graves' hyperthyroidism and ophthalmopathy. Amplification yielded TCR beta CDR3 regions, with RNA transcripts as the source. When the TCR CDR3 underwent first-round RT-PCR, the HTBI primer set was used. TCRdb fed the multiplex PCR reads into MiXCR, producing one record per CDR3 protein. The data hold roughly 380,000 distinct CDR3 sequences, with around 18% observed a single time. The sequencing input was blood. The receptors were gathered from a middle-aged woman with Graves' ophthalmopathy.

Ten or more counts support this clonotype. The chain employs TRBV6-2 or TRBV6-3 and TRBJ1-1; 7 bases map to TRBD1. V trimming: 5 bases; J trimming: 0 bases; junction bases outside the gene matches: 6. The CDR3 runs to 15 residues. The V gene's germline CDR1 is MNHEY and CDR2 SVGEGT. The CDR3 nucleotides are TGTGCCAGCAGTCGCCCGACAGGGATGAACACTGAAGCTTTCTTT. It yields the protein CASSRPTGMNTEAFF.

This clonotype was observed a few times. V usage is TRBV19 and J usage is TRBJ1-1; unclear D gene. The V and J ends lost 2 bases and 4 bases respectively, with 11 bases between them. Per germline, CDR1 LNHDA and CDR2 SQIVND (reference sequence). This CDR3 is 14 amino acids long. The CDR3 protein is CASSISGVSTEAFF. In DNA form, the CDR3 reads TGTGCCAGTAGTATAAGTGGGGTATCCACTGAAGCTTTCTTT.

This clonotype was counted at least ten times. The J gene is TRBJ1-2, the V gene TRBV6-5, with D possibly being TRBD1 (5 bases). Trimming shortened V by 5 bases and J by 8 bases, and 15 bases separated the two germline ends. Germline-derived CDR1 and CDR2 are MNHEY and SVGAGI. The CDR3 length is 13 residues. CDR3 coding DNA: TGTGCCAGCAGTCCGCGACAGAGTCGAGGCTACACCTTC. It codes for CASSPRQSRGYTF.

This clonotype has a count of ten or more. The J gene is TRBJ2-5, the V gene TRBV6-1; D not certain. Germline CDR1 reads MNHNS; CDR2 reads SASEGT. This CDR3 is 15 amino acids long. V was shortened by 5 bases and J by 1 base, with 14 bases between the two germline ends. Here the CDR3 DNA reads TGTGCCAGCAGTCCCGGGTGGCAAATCCAAGAGACCCAGTACTTC. Protein sequence: CASSPGWQIQETQYF.

Ten or more counts support this clonotype. The chain couples TRBV19 to TRBJ2-7; 9 nucleotides agree with TRBD1. J lost 1 base, V lost 3 bases, and 7 bases had no gene match. This CDR3 is 16 amino acids long. The V gene's germline CDR1 is LNHDA and CDR2 SQIVND (reference sequence). The CDR3 region has the DNA TGTGCCAGTAGTATCTCGGGACAGGGAATATCCTACGAGCAGTACTTC. Protein product: CASSISGQGISYEQYF.

At least ten counts were recorded for this clonotype. The chain joins TRBV28 to TRBJ1-5, with 7 bases aligning to TRBD1. Germline CDR1 MDHEN, CDR2 SYDVKM. The junction had 12 bases not matched to a gene; V was cut back by 2 bases and J by 5 bases. The CDR3 extends over 17 amino acids. CDR3 sequence reads: CASSLGATGRRDQPQHF. The CDR3 nucleotides are TGTGCCAGCAGTTTAGGCGCGACAGGGAGGAGGGATCAGCCCCAGCATTTT.

This clonotype was detected only a few times. The rearrangement links TRBV11-3 to TRBJ2-2; 7 bases are a match to TRBD2. J lost 5 bases, V lost 6 bases, and 3 bases had no gene match. Germline lookup yields CDR1 SGHNT and CDR2 YENEEA. CDR3 length equals 13 residues. CDR3 coding DNA: TGTGCCAGCAGGACTAGCCCGACCGGGGAGCTGTTTTTT. Translating it yields CASRTSPTGELFF.

This clonotype was counted at least ten times. The genes are TRBV9 and TRBJ1-1; possible D gene TRBD1, 6 bases. The V end was cut by 0 bases, the J end by 1 base, with 13 bases between. Germline assignment: CDR1 SGDLS and CDR2 YYNGEE. This CDR3 comprises 16 residues. The CDR3 reads CASSVGGGRGNTEAFF. CDR3 nucleotides: TGTGCCAGCAGCGTAGGCGGGGGGCGCGGGAACACTGAAGCTTTCTTT.

Ten or more counts support this clonotype. This chain connects TRBV12-3 or TRBV12-4 to TRBJ2-2; D not resolved. The CDR3 extends over 14 amino acids. The germline V and J ends were trimmed by 0 bases and 6 bases, with 8 bases remaining between them. The CDR3 reads CASSLAGRAGELFF. The DNA for the CDR3 is TGTGCCAGCAGTTTAGCGGGAAGGGCCGGGGAGCTGTTTTTT.

A word on this clonotype: A read error may account for a junction end that differs from germline. The chain carries TRBV6-1 and TRBJ1-5, with 7 bases aligning to TRBD1. The CDR3 contains 14 residues. The V gene's germline CDR1 is MNHNS and CDR2 SASEGT. CDR3 protein: CASSEDREPQPQHF. In nucleotides, the CDR3 is TGTGCCAGCAGCGAAGACAGGGAACCTCAGCCCCAGCATTTT.